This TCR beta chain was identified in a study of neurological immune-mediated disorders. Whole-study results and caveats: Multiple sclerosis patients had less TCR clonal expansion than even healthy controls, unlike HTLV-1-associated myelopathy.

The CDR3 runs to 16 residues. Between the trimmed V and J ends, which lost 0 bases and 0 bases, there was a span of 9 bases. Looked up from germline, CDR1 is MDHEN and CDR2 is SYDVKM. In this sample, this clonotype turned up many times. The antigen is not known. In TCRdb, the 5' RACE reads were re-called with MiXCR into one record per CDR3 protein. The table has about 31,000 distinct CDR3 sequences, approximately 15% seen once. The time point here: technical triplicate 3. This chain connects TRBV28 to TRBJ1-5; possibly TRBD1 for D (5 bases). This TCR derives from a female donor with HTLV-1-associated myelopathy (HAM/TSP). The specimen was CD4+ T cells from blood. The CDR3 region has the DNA TGTGCCAGCAGTTTATGGACAGTCTTTAGCAATCAGCCCCAGCATTTT. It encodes CASSLWTVFSNQPQHF.